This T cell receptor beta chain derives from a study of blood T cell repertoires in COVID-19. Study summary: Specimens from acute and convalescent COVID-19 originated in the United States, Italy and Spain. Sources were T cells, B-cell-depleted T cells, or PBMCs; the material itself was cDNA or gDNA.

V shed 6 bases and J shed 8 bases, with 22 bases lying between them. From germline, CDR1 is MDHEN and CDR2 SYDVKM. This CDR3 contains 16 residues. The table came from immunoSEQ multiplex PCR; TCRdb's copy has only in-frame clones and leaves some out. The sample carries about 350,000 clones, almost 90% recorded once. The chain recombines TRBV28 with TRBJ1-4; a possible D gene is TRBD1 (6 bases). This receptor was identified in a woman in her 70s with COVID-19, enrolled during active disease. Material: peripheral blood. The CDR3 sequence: CASSFVGDTEMEKLFF. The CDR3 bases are TGTGCCAGCAGCTTTGTCGGGGACACCGAAATGGAAAAACTGTTTTTT.